This record covers a single T cell receptor beta chain. Antigen specificity is unknown. This record belongs to a study of shared clonotypes between healthy human individuals. General study findings and limits: Unshared clonotypes carried lower generation probabilities than those common to all four donors.

The method was immunoSEQ multiplex PCR; TCRdb's version includes in-frame clones alone and lacks a portion of them. This table holds fewer than 2.5 million clones, over 85% found once. Sequencing used naive CD4+ T cells from PBMCs. As for subset: CD45RA+ positively selected. The TCR originated in a man aged 18 to 29 in good health. Some clones in this sample may be carry-over from other donors' samples.

The CDR3 spells CASIESKWNTEAFF. Here the CDR3 DNA reads TGTGCCAGCATCGAGTCGAAATGGAACACTGAAGCTTTCTTT. V is TRBV28 and J is TRBJ1-1; D unresolved. The CDR3 runs to 14 residues. The germline V gene encodes CDR1 MDHEN and CDR2 SYDVKM. V was clipped by 7 bases and J by 1 base, with 13 bases between them.